The 26 T cell receptor beta chains presented below share a single source sample, sequenced in a study of spatial heterogeneity in lung cancer. The time point is: blood at routine non-recurrence follow-up after resection. TCRdb re-called the 5' RACE reads with MiXCR, one entry per CDR3 protein. The table records around 100,000 distinct CDR3 sequences, approximately 11% of them present only once. The sequenced sample was PBMCs, obtained at follow-up. The receptors derive from a female donor with early-stage non-small cell lung cancer.

This clonotype was seen ten or more times. The chain recombines TRBV27 with TRBJ2-3; TRBD1 might be the D (6 bases). Trimming shortened V by 2 bases and J by 6 bases, and 15 bases separated the two germline ends. CDR3 length equals 15 residues. Germline V CDR1 and CDR2: MNHEY, SMNVEV (reference sequence). In nucleotides, the CDR3 is TGTGCCAGCAGTTTAGTACAGGGTCCCTTTGATACGCAGTATTTT. Translation gives CASSLVQGPFDTQYF.

This chain uses TRBV28 with TRBJ1-5; no reliable D call. V lost 6 bases and J lost 13, with 19 bases in between. CDR1 MDHEN and CDR2 SYDVKM come from the germline V gene. There are 13 residues in the CDR3. CDR3: CASRVPTGSFQHF. The CDR3 DNA reads TGTGCCAGCAGGGTACCCACCGGAAGTTTTCAGCATTTT.

This clonotype was picked up many times. The chain employs TRBV27 and TRBJ2-3; D remains ambiguous. From germline, CDR1 is MNHEY and CDR2 SMNVEV (reference sequence). The germline V and J ends were trimmed by 6 bases and 0 bases, with 13 bases remaining between them. This CDR3 has 15 residues. CDR3 nucleotide sequence: TGTGCCAGCAGGAGGATTAGTGCTAGCACAGATACGCAGTATTTT. This translates into CASRRISASTDTQYF.

In its sample, this clonotype was seen many times. The V call is TRBV20-1, the J call TRBJ2-7; 7 bases line up with TRBD2. J gave up 5 bases and V 2 bases, and 6 bases lay outside the gene matches. The CDR3 is 13 amino acids. Germline lookup yields CDR1 DFQATT and CDR2 SNEGSKA (reference sequence). The CDR3 loop is CSARLRERNEQYF. CDR3 bases: TGCAGTGCTAGATTGCGGGAGAGGAACGAGCAGTACTTC.

This clonotype was detected ten times or more. The chain is built from TRBV12-3 or TRBV12-4 and TRBJ2-5, with D unclear. V was clipped by 4 bases and J by 2 bases, with 14 bases between them. The CDR3 extends over 15 amino acids. The CDR3 loop is CASSSPGSRQETQYF. CDR3 DNA: TGTGCCAGCAGTTCTCCAGGAAGCCGACAAGAGACCCAGTACTTC.

This clonotype came up a few times. The V gene is TRBV29-1, the J gene TRBJ1-2; TRBD1 aligns across 7 bases. The J segment lost 0 bases and the V segment lost 7 bases, leaving 5 bases of the junction unmatched. The V gene's germline CDR1 is SQVTM and CDR2 ANQGSEA. The CDR3 extends over 13 amino acids. CDR3 in DNA: TGCAGCGGGGGACAGCTTTCTAACTATGGCTACACCTTC. Translation: CSGGQLSNYGYTF.

The chain recombines TRBV27 with TRBJ2-7, with 12 bases matching TRBD1. This CDR3 has 15 residues. Trimming cost V 5 bases and J 4 bases; bases outside gene matches: 6. CDR1 is MNHEY and CDR2 is SMNVEV in the germline V gene (reference sequence). The CDR3 coding sequence is TGTGCCAGCAGTGGGACAGGGGGCGCAAGGTACGAGCAGTACTTC. Protein sequence: CASSGTGGARYEQYF.

V gene TRBV6-5 combines with J gene TRBJ2-1; D perhaps matches TRBD1 (6 bases). The CDR3 loop spans 16 amino acids. Germline CDR1 MNHEY, CDR2 SVGAGI. V lost 6 bases to trimming and J lost 3 bases, with 18 bases between them. Here the CDR3 reads CASRPLNQGNYNEQFF. In nucleotides, the CDR3 is TGTGCCAGCAGACCTCTAAATCAGGGGAACTACAATGAGCAGTTCTTC.

The chain couples TRBV6-5 to TRBJ1-4; tentative D call: TRBD1 (5 bases). The ends were cut back, 0 bases at V and 6 bases at J, with 11 bases in the middle. The germline CDR1 and CDR2 sequences are MNHEY and SVGAGI. The CDR3 spans 15 residues. CDR3 in amino acids: CASSYSTGAYEKLFF. CDR3 sequence (DNA): TGTGCCAGCAGTTACTCGACCGGGGCATATGAAAAACTGTTTTTT.

The chain uses TRBV27 and TRBJ1-5, with 8 bases lining up with TRBD1. This CDR3 has 14 amino acids. The J segment lost 7 bases and the V segment lost 3 bases, leaving 5 bases of the junction unmatched. The germline V gene has CDR1 MNHEY and CDR2 SMNVEV (reference sequence). CDR3 sequence reads: CASSFGQGGQPQHF. As DNA, the CDR3 is TGTGCCAGCAGTTTCGGACAGGGTGGCCAGCCCCAGCATTTT.

Only a few counts were recorded for this clonotype. This rearrangement joins TRBV9 to TRBJ2-3, with D unclear. V dropped 0 bases and J dropped 2 bases, with 4 bases sitting between them. The germline CDR1 and CDR2 sequences are SGDLS and YYNGEE. The CDR3 has 13 residues. The CDR3 here is CASSVEDTDTQYF. The DNA for the CDR3 is TGTGCCAGCAGCGTAGAGGACACAGATACGCAGTATTTT.

The rearrangement uses TRBV15 and TRBJ2-3; 7 bases align to TRBD2. Unmatched junction bases numbered 2, after V lost 0 bases and J lost 2 bases. The CDR3 runs to 15 residues. Germline CDR1 reads LNHNV; CDR2 reads YYDKDF (reference sequence). In DNA, the CDR3 is TGTGCCACCAGCAGAGAGGCGGGAGCCACAGATACGCAGTATTTT. Protein product: CATSREAGATDTQYF.

This clonotype was counted between two and nine times. The CDR3 region is CASSLAGRNEQYV. For the CDR3, the DNA is TGTGCCAGCAGCTTAGCAGGGAGAAACGAGCAGTACGTC. The V gene is TRBV7-8, the J gene TRBJ2-7; D possibly corresponds to TRBD2 (5 bases). Germline CDR1 SGHVS, CDR2 FQNEAQ. This CDR3 contains 13 residues. Trimming removed 0 bases from V and 5 bases from J, with 8 bases in between.

This clonotype has only a few counts. The chain combines TRBV3-1 with TRBJ1-5; D is uncertain. This CDR3 has 14 amino acids. The germline CDR1 and CDR2 sequences are LGHDT and YNNKEL (reference sequence). Trimming shortened V by 1 base and J by 4 bases, and 8 bases separated the two germline ends. Here the CDR3 reads CASSQGGNNQPQHF. The CDR3 nucleotides read TGTGCCAGCAGCCAAGGCGGCAATAATCAGCCCCAGCATTTT.

In this sample, this clonotype turned up a few times. The chain combines TRBV11-2 with TRBJ2-4, with 7 bases identical to TRBD1. CDR3 length: 14 residues. V was pared by 1 base and J by 7 bases, with 4 bases of the junction left unmatched. Germline CDR1 is SGHAT and CDR2 is FQNNGV. The CDR3 loop reads CASSLGTQGNIQYF. The CDR3 DNA reads TGTGCCAGCAGCTTAGGCACACAGGGGAACATTCAGTACTTC.

This clonotype has more than one count but fewer than ten. The chain carries TRBV28 and TRBJ2-7; TRBD1 aligns across 7 bases. V shed 6 bases and J 3 bases; nucleotides not matched to a gene: 5. The CDR3 sequence is 13 residues long. Germline assignment: CDR1 MDHEN and CDR2 SYDVKM. The CDR3 here is CASRDRSYYEQYF. The CDR3 bases are TGTGCCAGCAGGGACAGGAGTTACTACGAGCAGTACTTC.

This clonotype was seen ten or more times. V gene TRBV6-5 combines with J gene TRBJ2-2; tentatively, D is TRBD2 (6 bases). V was clipped by 11 bases and J by 0 bases, with 10 bases between them. The length of the CDR3 is 13 residues. Germline V lookup: CDR1 MNHEY, CDR2 SVGAGI. In DNA form, the CDR3 reads TGTGCCGCCGGGACTGCGAACACCGGGGAGCTGTTTTTT. It is translated as CAAGTANTGELFF.

This clonotype was counted a few times. The V and J genes are TRBV11-3 and TRBJ1-1; a possible D gene is TRBD1 (6 bases). V dropped 3 bases and J dropped 4 bases, with 15 bases sitting between them. CDR1 and CDR2 from the germline V gene are SGHNT and YENEEA. The CDR3 is 15 amino acids. CDR3 sequence: CASSLNRASGTEAFF. CDR3 DNA sequence: TGTGCCAGCAGCTTGAACAGGGCCTCGGGCACTGAAGCTTTCTTT.

This clonotype was seen a handful of times. V is TRBV18 and J is TRBJ1-1, with a possible D match to TRBD1 (5 bases). Trimming took off 4 bases at V and 0 bases at J, with 15 bases between the two ends. In germline, CDR1 is KGHSH, CDR2 LQKENI. The CDR3 is made up of 16 amino acids. The CDR3 DNA reads TGTGCCAGCTCACAACTGACCGGGACGGTGAACACTGAAGCTTTCTTT. Translating gives CASSQLTGTVNTEAFF.

This chain uses TRBV5-1 with TRBJ1-1; D remains ambiguous. The V end was cut by 0 bases, the J end by 6 bases, with 3 bases between. This CDR3 region has 11 residues. CDR1 SGHRS and CDR2 YFSETQ come from the germline V gene. In nucleotides, the CDR3 is TGCGCCAGCAGCTTGGGTCCTGAAGCTTTCTTT. Translation gives CASSLGPEAFF.

The chain is built from TRBV5-1 and TRBJ2-7, with D hard to call. This CDR3 spans 14 amino acids. CDR1 is SGHRS, CDR2 YFSETQ, per germline. V lost 4 bases to trimming and J lost 5 bases, with 16 bases between them. The CDR3 reads CASSKGLSRDEQYF. The DNA of the CDR3 is TGCGCCAGCAGCAAGGGCCTCTCTAGGGACGAGCAGTACTTC.

The chain uses TRBV5-1 and TRBJ2-2; D call uncertain. The CDR3 length is 15 residues. V lost 2 bases and J lost 0, with 8 bases in between. Germline V gene sequence: CDR1 SGHRS, CDR2 YFSETQ. CDR3 protein: CASSFAASNTGELFF. The DNA for the CDR3 is TGCGCCAGCAGCTTCGCCGCCTCGAACACCGGGGAGCTGTTTTTT.

The chain couples TRBV9 to TRBJ1-1; tentatively, D is TRBD1 (5 bases). The CDR3 length is 14 residues. CDR1 is SGDLS and CDR2 is YYNGEE in the germline V gene. The V gene lost 0 bases and the J gene lost 8 bases, with 14 bases spanning the gap. The CDR3 protein is CASSVEGNRQEAFF. CDR3 DNA: TGTGCCAGCAGCGTAGAGGGGAACAGACAAGAAGCTTTCTTT.

The sample holds a few counts of this clonotype. V is TRBV11-1 and J is TRBJ2-4; no firm D call. CDR3 length: 16 amino acids. Germline V gene lookup returns CDR1 SGHAT and CDR2 FQDESV (reference sequence). The V gene lost 1 base and the J gene lost 8 bases, with 18 bases spanning the gap. This chain's CDR3 is CASSLGERRDLDIQYF. DNA for the CDR3: TGTGCCAGCAGCTTAGGAGAAAGGCGCGATCTGGACATTCAGTACTTC.

The chain links TRBV2 to TRBJ2-3, with D tentatively TRBD2 (7 bases). This CDR3 has 14 residues. Germline CDR1 SNHLY, CDR2 FYNNEI. V was cut by 2 bases and J by 8 bases, with 14 bases left in between. CDR3 DNA: TGTGCCAGCAGTGAAAACCGGGGAGGGGGTACGCAGTATTTT. As protein: CASSENRGGGTQYF.

This clonotype was counted ten times or more. V is TRBV23-1 and J is TRBJ2-7; TRBD1 might be the D (5 bases). Being an ORF, TRBV23-1 has a function that is uncertain. V lost 6 bases to trimming and J lost 2 bases, with 14 bases between them. The CDR3 length is 14 residues. For the CDR3, the DNA is TGCGCCAGCAGATCGACAGTGCGCACCTACGAGCAGTACTTC. This translates into CASRSTVRTYEQYF.